This T cell receptor beta chain originates from a study of CD8 T cells in Susac syndrome. In its sample, this clonotype was seen once. J lost 8 bases, V lost 7 bases, and 15 bases had no gene match. CDR3 size: 15 residues. The authors sequenced TCR beta from blood CD8+ and CD4+ T cells. Negative isolation was used for CD8+ and CD4+ T cells, and FACS enrichment was applied to TEMRA cells. A quantity of about 0.5 to 1 ug RNA underwent reverse transcription using random hexamers. Across 54 Vbeta and 13 Jbeta, immunoSEQ multiplex PCR amplified TCR beta CDR3. MiXCR, run by TCRdb on the immunoSEQ multiplex PCR reads, gives a single entry per CDR3 protein. The table records roughly 110,000 distinct CDR3 sequences, 85% to 95% of them present only once.

V gene TRBV12-3 or TRBV12-4 combines with J gene TRBJ1-2; 8 nucleotides align to TRBD1. The sample was CD8+ T cells from PBMCs. This sequence originates from a human donor in good health. This CDR3 is CASKRTGQGSGGYTF. CDR3 DNA: TGTGCCAGCAAACGAACCGGACAGGGCTCAGGAGGCTACACCTTC.